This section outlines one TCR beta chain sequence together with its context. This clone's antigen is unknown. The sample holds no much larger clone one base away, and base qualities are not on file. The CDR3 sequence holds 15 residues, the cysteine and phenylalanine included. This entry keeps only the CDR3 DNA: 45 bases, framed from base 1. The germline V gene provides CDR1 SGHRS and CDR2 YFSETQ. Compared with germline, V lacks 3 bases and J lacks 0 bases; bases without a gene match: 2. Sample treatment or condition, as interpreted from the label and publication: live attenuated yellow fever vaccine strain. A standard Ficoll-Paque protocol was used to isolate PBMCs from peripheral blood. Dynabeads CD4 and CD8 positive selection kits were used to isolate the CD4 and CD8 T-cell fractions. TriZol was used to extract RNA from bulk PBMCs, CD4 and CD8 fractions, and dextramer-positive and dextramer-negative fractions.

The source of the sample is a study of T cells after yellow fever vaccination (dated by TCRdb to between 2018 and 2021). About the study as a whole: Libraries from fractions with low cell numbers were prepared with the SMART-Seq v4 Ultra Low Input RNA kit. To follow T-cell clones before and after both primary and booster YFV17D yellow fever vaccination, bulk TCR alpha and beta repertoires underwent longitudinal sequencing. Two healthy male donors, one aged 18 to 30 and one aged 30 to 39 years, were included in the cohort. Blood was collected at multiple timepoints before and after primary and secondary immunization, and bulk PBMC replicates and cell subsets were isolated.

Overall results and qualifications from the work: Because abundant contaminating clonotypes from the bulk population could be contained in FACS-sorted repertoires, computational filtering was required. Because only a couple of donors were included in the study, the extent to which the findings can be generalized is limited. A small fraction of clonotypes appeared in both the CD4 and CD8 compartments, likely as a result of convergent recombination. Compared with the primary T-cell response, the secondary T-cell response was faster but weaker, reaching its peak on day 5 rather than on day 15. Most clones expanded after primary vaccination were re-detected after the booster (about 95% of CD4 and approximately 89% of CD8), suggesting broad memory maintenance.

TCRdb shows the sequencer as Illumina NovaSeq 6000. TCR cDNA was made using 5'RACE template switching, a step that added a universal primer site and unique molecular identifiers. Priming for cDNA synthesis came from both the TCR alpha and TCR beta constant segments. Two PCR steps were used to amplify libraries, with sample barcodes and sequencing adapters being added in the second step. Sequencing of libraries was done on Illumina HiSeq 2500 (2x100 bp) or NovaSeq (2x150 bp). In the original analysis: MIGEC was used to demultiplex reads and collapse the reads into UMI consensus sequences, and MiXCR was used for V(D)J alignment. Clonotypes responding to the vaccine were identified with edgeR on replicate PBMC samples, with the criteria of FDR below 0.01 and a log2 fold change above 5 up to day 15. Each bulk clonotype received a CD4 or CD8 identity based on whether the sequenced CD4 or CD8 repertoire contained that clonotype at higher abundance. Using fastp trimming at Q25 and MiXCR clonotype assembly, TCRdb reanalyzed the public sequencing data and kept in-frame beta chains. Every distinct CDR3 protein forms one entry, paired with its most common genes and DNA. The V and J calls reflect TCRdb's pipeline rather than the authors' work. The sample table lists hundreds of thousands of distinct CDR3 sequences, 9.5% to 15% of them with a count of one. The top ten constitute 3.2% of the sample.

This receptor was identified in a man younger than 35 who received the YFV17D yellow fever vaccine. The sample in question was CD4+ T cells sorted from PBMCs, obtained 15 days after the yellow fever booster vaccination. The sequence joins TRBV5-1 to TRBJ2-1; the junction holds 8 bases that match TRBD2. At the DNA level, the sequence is TGCGCCAGCAGCTATAGCGGGGACTCCTACAATGAGCAGTTCTTC. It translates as CASSYSGDSYNEQFF.